Sequencing of this TCR beta chain was carried out in a study of regulatory T cells in long-lasting Graves disease. Overall study context: The antithyroid drugs taken by newly diagnosed Graves' patients had been used for under 3 months.

This clonotype was recorded at least ten times. Its matching antigen is unknown. Arm-PCR with iRepertoire HTBI primers amplified the CDR3 regions for these TCR beta libraries. TCRdb passed the multiplex PCR reads through MiXCR, listing each CDR3 protein once. This sample carries 520,000 or so distinct CDR3 sequences, about 12% of them seen once, and the ten largest clones take 7.5% to 9%. The germline V gene encodes CDR1 LNHDA and CDR2 SQIVND (reference sequence). The V gene lost 2 bases and the J gene lost 8 bases, with 15 bases spanning the gap. This CDR3 is 15 amino acids long. Noted time point: newly diagnosed GD, antithyroid drugs for less than 3 months. PBMC-extracted RNA yielded the TCR library. The study's findings and limits: Graves' patients with persistent disease showed TCR diversity lower than patients newly diagnosed. Researchers reported studying only peripheral blood, not thyroid tissue.

This same sample was also part of a study on T cells in Graves' hyperthyroidism and ophthalmopathy.

The chain carries TRBV19 and TRBJ1-4, with a possible D match to TRBD1 (5 bases). The specimen comprised peripheral blood mononuclear cells (PBMCs), sampled at new diagnosis, from a patient treated with antithyroid drugs. The receptor was isolated from a woman between 25 and 40 years old with Graves disease. CDR3 amino acids: CASSISGGGPEKLFF. In nucleotides, the CDR3 is TGTGCCAGTAGTATAAGTGGGGGGGGACCCGAAAAACTGTTTTTT. The entire variable domain, with the rest obtained from reference TRBV19 and TRBJ1-4, is as follows: DGGITQSPKYLFRKEGQNVTLSCEQNLNHDAMYWYRQDPGQGLRLIYYSQIVNDFQKGDIAEGYSVSREKKESFPLTVTSAQKNPTAFYLCASSISGGGPEKLFFGSGTQLSVL.